This T cell receptor beta chain appears in the sequencing data of a study of blood T cells in healthy people across ages. Study-level points and caveats: Age advanced and TCR beta diversity per million T cells fell, roughly linearly.

Alongside a J-beta primer mix, a sample-barcoded 5' primer served in a second PCR lasting roughly 7 to 11 cycles. MiXCR was run by TCRdb on the 5' RACE reads, yielding one entry per CDR3 protein. Of 710,000 or so distinct CDR3 sequences listed, approximately 22% were seen once; the top ten hold about 20%. Germline CDR1 DFQATT, CDR2 SNEGSKA (reference sequence). The CDR3 covers 16 residues. Trimming stripped 4 bases from V and 3 bases from J, with 21 bases between. As for this clonotype: Antigen specificity is unknown.

This clonotype was sampled from a man between 65 and 85 years old in good health. Sequenced: blood. The rearrangement uses TRBV20-1 and TRBJ1-1; D not certain. This CDR3 is CSATDPTTNVYTEAFF. The CDR3 DNA reads as TGCAGTGCTACGGACCCCACGACGAACGTTTACACTGAAGCTTTCTTT.